Listed below are T cell receptor beta chains from one sample, sequenced in a study of blood T cell repertoires in COVID-19. TCRdb's copy holds only in-frame clones and misses some; the assay was immunoSEQ multiplex PCR. The top ten clones hold more than 1.4% of a sample with 250,000 to 350,000 clones, about four fifths of them seen once. Sequenced material: peripheral blood. These receptors originate from a human donor with COVID-19, enrolled during active disease. The donor label of this sample is uncertain. The CDR3 runs from the conserved cysteine through the conserved F or W. A D gene is named only where the DNA matches it firmly. Only some rows state a clone size, as once, few, many or a class for expanded clones.

V gene	J gene	D gene	clone size	CDR3 protein	CDR3 DNA
TRBV11-2	TRBJ2-2	TRBD2	NA	CASSLVLAGGPDTGELFF	TGTGCCAGCAGCTTAGTTCTAGCGGGAGGGCCGGACACCGGGGAGCTGTTTTTT
TRBV5-1	TRBJ2-2	NA	NA	CASSLGRDTGELFF	TGCGCCAGCAGCTTGGGCAGGGACACCGGGGAGCTGTTTTTT
TRBV9	TRBJ1-1	TRBD1	few	CASSARGLNTEAFF	TGTGCCAGCAGCGCCAGGGGGTTGAACACTGAAGCTTTCTTT
TRBV12-5	TRBJ2-5	NA	NA	CASGPGRETQYF	TGTGCTAGTGGCCCCGGGAGAGAGACCCAGTACTTC
TRBV29-1	TRBJ1-2	TRBD1	few	CSVEWTGSGYTF	TGCAGCGTTGAATGGACAGGGAGCGGCTACACCTTC
TRBV11-1	TRBJ1-4	NA	once	CATSRDFATNEKLFF	TGTGCCACCTCGAGGGACTTTGCAACTAATGAAAAACTGTTTTTT
TRBV9	TRBJ2-3	TRBD2	NA	CASSPRRGTSGSIGTDTQYF	TGTGCCAGCAGCCCCCGCCGGGGGACTAGCGGGAGTATTGGCACAGATACGCAGTATTTT
TRBV6-5	TRBJ2-6	NA	NA	CASKQGFMANVLTF	TGTGCCAGCAAGCAGGGGTTCATGGCCAACGTCCTGACTTTC
TRBV19	TRBJ2-1	NA	NA	CASSIRGTDPYNEQFF	TGTGCCAGTAGTATACGGGGGACAGATCCCTACAATGAGCAGTTCTTC
TRBV27	TRBJ2-2	NA	NA	CASTSRGNTGELFF	TGTGCCAGCACTTCCCGGGGGAACACCGGGGAGCTGTTTTTT
TRBV6-4	TRBJ1-6	NA	few	CATSGDRGSPLHF	TGTGCCACCAGTGGGGATCGGGGATCACCCCTCCACTTT
TRBV2	TRBJ1-5	NA	NA	CASSYKGDSNQPQHF	TGTGCCAGCAGCTACAAGGGGGACAGCAATCAGCCCCAGCATTTT
TRBV6-5	TRBJ2-7	NA	NA	CASSYQGQPTPYEQYF	TGTGCCAGCAGTTACCAGGGACAACCGACCCCCTACGAGCAGTACTTC
TRBV15	TRBJ2-7	NA	NA	CATSSRGGTREQYF	TGTGCCACCAGCTCCCGAGGCGGGACCCGCGAGCAGTACTTC